This T cell receptor (beta chain) was obtained from a study of blood T cell repertoires in COVID-19. Study in general: The United States, Italy and Spain supplied acute and convalescent COVID-19 samples. T cells, B-cell-depleted T cells, or PBMCs supplied cDNA or gDNA.

This clone showed up just a few times. In the original workflow: Using reference gene primer amplification, nucleated cell counts were estimated. Clones were read by immunoSEQ multiplex PCR, and TCRdb kept only the in-frame ones, dropping some. The DNA was the basis for D and trimming; V, J and clone size are from that table. Of approximately 76,000 clones listed, around four fifths are singletons. Unmatched junction bases numbered 12, after V lost 4 bases and J lost 0 bases. The CDR3 runs 17 residues. CDR1 and CDR2 from the germline V gene are SGHNT and YYREEE (reference sequence). Sequences were obtained from peripheral blood. The V call is TRBV5-4, the J call TRBJ2-7; TRBD2 aligns across 8 bases. This TCR was recovered from a man aged 80 or over with active or convalescent COVID-19. CDR3 sequence reads: CASSPGGSGGTSYEQYF. The CDR3 DNA sequence: TGTGCCAGCAGCCCCGGAGGGAGCGGGGGTACCTCCTACGAGCAGTACTTC.